Presented here are 19 T cell receptor beta chains from one specimen sequenced in a study of cytomegalovirus exposure and HLA in healthy donors. PCR amplification relied on 60 Vbeta primers (plus 13 Jbeta primers). Clones were sequenced by immunoSEQ multiplex PCR, and TCRdb holds only the in-frame ones, with some missing. The sample includes over 80,000 clones, approximately 85% of them seen just once. The sample was PBMCs. The receptors derive from a man aged 25 to 40 in good health and CMV-seropositive.

The chain employs TRBV27 and TRBJ1-4; possibly TRBD1 for D (5 bases). Germline CDR1 reads MNHEY; CDR2 reads SMNVEV (reference sequence). The CDR3 runs to 16 residues. V lost 3 bases and J lost 4, with 15 bases in between. The chain's CDR3 is CASSFAGPPGNEKLFF. In DNA, the CDR3 is TGTGCCAGCAGTTTTGCAGGGCCTCCGGGTAATGAAAAACTGTTTTTT.

The chain uses TRBV15 and TRBJ2-1; TRBD2 is a possible D gene (5 bases). The CDR3 is 14 residues long. Between the trimmed V and J ends, which lost 7 bases and 7 bases, there was a span of 17 bases. Germline V gene lookup returns CDR1 LNHNV and CDR2 YYDKDF (reference sequence). The CDR3: CATKDRFTGNEQFF. CDR3 DNA sequence: TGTGCCACCAAGGATCGGTTCACGGGGAATGAGCAGTTCTTC.

V usage is TRBV10-3 and J usage is TRBJ1-2; D gene ambiguous. The CDR3 runs 11 residues. Germline V CDR1 and CDR2: ENHRY, SYGVKD. The V end lost 10 bases, the J end lost 5 bases, and 11 bases lay between the germline ends. The CDR3 DNA is TGTGCCACCGCCAGGACTTATGGCTACACCTTC. Protein: CATARTYGYTF.

This clone appeared a single time. The genes are TRBV2 and TRBJ1-1; 8 bases align to TRBD1. The germline CDR1 and CDR2 sequences are SNHLY and FYNNEI. The CDR3 sequence is 17 residues long. The V and J ends lost 6 bases and 10 bases, in that order; junction bases with no gene match: 22. CDR3 loop: CASSLGQGIGGLKGAFF. The CDR3 nucleotides read TGTGCCAGCAGCCTCGGACAGGGAATCGGGGGACTGAAGGGAGCTTTCTTT.

The chain joins TRBV5-4 to TRBJ2-3, with 14 bases matching TRBD2. V lost 4 bases to trimming and J lost 2 bases; unmatched junction nucleotides: 6. Germline CDR1 and CDR2: SGHNT and YYREEE (reference sequence). The CDR3 sequence is 17 residues long. The chain's CDR3 is CASSTGLAGANTDTQYF. The CDR3 coding sequence is TGTGCCAGCAGCACGGGACTAGCGGGAGCTAACACAGATACGCAGTATTTT.

The V gene is TRBV6-1, the J gene TRBJ2-7; possible D gene TRBD2, 6 bases. The germline V gene has CDR1 MNHNS and CDR2 SASEGT. The CDR3 extends over 14 amino acids. V dropped 5 bases and J dropped 7 bases, with 18 bases sitting between them. The CDR3 DNA is TGTGCCAGCAGTAGAAACCGGGAGTCCTTGGAGCAGTACTTC. Its translation: CASSRNRESLEQYF.

The rearrangement joins TRBV6-5 to TRBJ1-1; possibly TRBD1 for D (6 bases). The V gene's germline CDR1 is MNHEY and CDR2 SVGAGI. The CDR3 is 15 residues long. V dropped 0 bases and J dropped 0 bases, with 8 bases sitting between them. CDR3 sequence reads: CASSYSQGLNTEAFF. The CDR3 DNA follows: TGTGCCAGCAGTTACTCGCAGGGGCTGAACACTGAAGCTTTCTTT.

J is TRBJ1-1 and V is TRBV18, with TRBD1 identical over 10 bases. The CDR3 consists of 17 residues. The junction had 12 bases not matched to a gene; V was cut back by 3 bases and J by 5 bases. Germline V gives CDR1 KGHSH, CDR2 LQKENI. In DNA form, the CDR3 reads TGTGCCAGCTCACCCGTACCGGGACAGGGGAAACAGACTGAAGCTTTCTTT. This encodes CASSPVPGQGKQTEAFF.

V usage is TRBV5-1 and J usage is TRBJ2-5, with TRBD2 matching 12 bases. The J call is doubtful: the DNA matches TRBJ2-7 better. The CDR3 is 15 residues long. CDR1 is SGHRS, CDR2 YFSETQ, per germline. The CDR3 nucleotides read TGCGCCAGCAGCTTGGGACTAGCGGGAGACTACGAGCAGTACTTC. Translated, it gives CASSLGLAGDYEQYF.

The chain is built from TRBV6-1 and TRBJ1-3, with a tentative D call TRBD1 (5 bases). V lost 4 bases and J lost 4, with 17 bases in between. The CDR3 is 16 residues long. Germline assignment: CDR1 MNHNS and CDR2 SASEGT. CDR3 nucleotides: TGTGCCAGCAGTGCACGAGGAGTCGGGGGAGGAAACACCATATATTTT. It is translated as CASSARGVGGGNTIYF.

This clone was recorded only once. The chain couples TRBV25-1 to TRBJ1-2, with unresolved D. This CDR3 contains 13 residues. V was trimmed by 6 bases and J by 6 bases, leaving 14 bases between them. Germline assignment: CDR1 MGHDK and CDR2 SYGVNS. CDR3 protein: CASREQNLDGYTF. In DNA, the CDR3 is TGTGCCAGCAGGGAACAGAACCTTGATGGCTACACCTTC.

Only a few counts were recorded for this clone. For the CDR3, the DNA is TGTGCCAGCAGTTACTCGAAAGACACCTCCTATGGCTACACCTTC. It codes for CASSYSKDTSYGYTF. The chain recombines TRBV6-5 with TRBJ1-2; D unclear. Germline V lookup: CDR1 MNHEY, CDR2 SVGAGI. The germline V and J ends were trimmed by 0 bases and 4 bases, with 12 bases remaining between them. The CDR3 has 15 amino acids.

The rearrangement joins TRBV9 to TRBJ2-1; 9 bases fit TRBD1. This CDR3 is built from 16 residues. V lost 3 bases, J lost 8 bases, and 12 bases stayed unmatched. From germline, CDR1 is SGDLS and CDR2 YYNGEE. The CDR3 loop reads CASSDDQGQGSDEQFF. The DNA for the CDR3 is TGTGCCAGCAGCGACGATCAGGGACAGGGATCGGATGAGCAGTTCTTC.

V usage is TRBV6-1 and J usage is TRBJ2-1; 7 bases map to TRBD2. The CDR3 spans 12 residues. Germline loops: CDR1 MNHNS, CDR2 SASEGT. V was pared by 4 bases and J by 9 bases, with 3 bases of the junction left unmatched. The CDR3 is CASSGPSGEQFF. For the CDR3, the DNA is TGTGCCAGCAGTGGACCTAGCGGTGAGCAGTTCTTC.

V and J are TRBV27 and TRBJ1-1; 7 bases are shared with TRBD1. The CDR3 loop spans 18 amino acids. The junction had 17 bases not matched to a gene; V was cut back by 6 bases and J by 1 base. CDR1 is MNHEY, CDR2 SMNVEV, per germline (reference sequence). The chain's CDR3 is CASRVAGGNDGRNTEAFF. For the CDR3, the DNA is TGTGCCAGCAGAGTTGCAGGGGGGAACGACGGCAGGAACACTGAAGCTTTCTTT.

The chain carries TRBV6-5 and TRBJ2-3, with D possibly matching TRBD1 (6 bases). Germline CDR1 MNHEY, CDR2 SVGAGI. CDR3 size: 14 residues. V was shortened by 7 bases and J by 7 bases, with 18 bases between the two germline ends. In nucleotides, the CDR3 is TGTGCCAGCAATTTAGGGGGTGAAGGAAATACGCAGTATTTT. Its translation: CASNLGGEGNTQYF.

CDR3 in amino acids: CASSPPTGPGTAYEQYF. The CDR3 coding sequence is TGTGCCAGCTCACCACCGACTGGGCCCGGGACAGCCTACGAGCAGTACTTC. The V gene is TRBV18, the J gene TRBJ2-7; 7 bases align to TRBD1. V lost 0 bases and J lost 2; bases outside the gene matches: 10. Per germline, CDR1 KGHSH and CDR2 LQKENI. The length of the CDR3 is 17 residues.

This chain joins TRBV6-5 and TRBJ2-5; D is possibly TRBD1 (5 bases). The CDR3 contains 14 residues. V was cut by 2 bases and J by 1 base, with 8 bases left in between. CDR1 is MNHEY and CDR2 is SVGAGI in the germline V gene. The CDR3 region is CASSYTRAQETQYF. DNA for the CDR3: TGTGCCAGCAGTTACACCAGGGCCCAAGAGACCCAGTACTTC.

This sequence joins TRBV19 and TRBJ1-2; D is perhaps TRBD1 (6 bases). Trimming stripped 5 bases from V and 0 bases from J, with 10 bases between. The CDR3 length is 14 residues. Germline CDR1 and CDR2: LNHDA and SQIVND (reference sequence). CDR3 bases: TGTGCCAGTAGTTTACGGACAGCTAACTATGGCTACACCTTC. Its protein is CASSLRTANYGYTF.